The entry that follows covers one T cell receptor (beta chain) sequence. No antigen is known for it. The data originate from a study of blood T cells in healthy people across ages. Every donor contributed about 10 milliliters of peripheral blood by blood draw. There were at least 5.5 micrograms of total RNA extracted from every sample. A second roughly 6 to 11 cycle PCR used barcoded and J-beta primers. TCRdb used MiXCR to reprocess the 5' RACE reads, holding one entry per CDR3 protein. The repertoire has about 400,000 distinct CDR3 sequences, approximately 47% of them found once; the top ten carry around 49%. Notes on the study in general: Both higher diversity and more naive CD4+ cells marked long-lived donors when set against aged donors.

The receptor comes from a man aged 55 to 70 in good health. Sequencing was performed on blood.

The CDR3 here is CASSLRQNEQFF. Written as DNA, the CDR3 is TGTGCCAGCAGCCTCCGCCAGAATGAGCAGTTCTTC. J is TRBJ2-1 and V is TRBV7-6; D not resolved. The CDR3 totals 12 residues. Germline values: CDR1 SGHVS, CDR2 FNYEAQ. V was pared by 5 bases and J by 7 bases, with 9 bases between.